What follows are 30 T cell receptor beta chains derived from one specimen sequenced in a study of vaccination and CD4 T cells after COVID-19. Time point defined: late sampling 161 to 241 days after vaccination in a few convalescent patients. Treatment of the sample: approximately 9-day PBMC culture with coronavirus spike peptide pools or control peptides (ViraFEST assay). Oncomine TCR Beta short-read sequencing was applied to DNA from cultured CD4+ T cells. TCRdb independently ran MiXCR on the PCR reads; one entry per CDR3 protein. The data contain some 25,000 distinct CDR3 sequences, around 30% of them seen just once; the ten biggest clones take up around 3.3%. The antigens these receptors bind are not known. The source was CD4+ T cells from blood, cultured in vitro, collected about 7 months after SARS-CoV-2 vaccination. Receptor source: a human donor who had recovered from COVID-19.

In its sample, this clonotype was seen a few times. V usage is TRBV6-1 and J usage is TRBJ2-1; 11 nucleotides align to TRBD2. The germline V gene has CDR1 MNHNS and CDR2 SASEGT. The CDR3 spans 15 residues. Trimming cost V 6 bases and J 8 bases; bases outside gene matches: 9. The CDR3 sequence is CASSETSGSVYEQFF. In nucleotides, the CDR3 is TGTGCCAGCAGCGAAACTAGCGGGAGTGTGTATGAGCAGTTCTTC.

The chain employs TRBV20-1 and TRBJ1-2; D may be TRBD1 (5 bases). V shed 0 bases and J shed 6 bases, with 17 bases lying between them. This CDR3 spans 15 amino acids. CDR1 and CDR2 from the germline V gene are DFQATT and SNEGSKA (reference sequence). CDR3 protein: CSARDQWQGHNGYTF. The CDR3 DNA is TGCAGTGCTAGAGATCAGTGGCAGGGCCACAATGGCTACACCTTC.

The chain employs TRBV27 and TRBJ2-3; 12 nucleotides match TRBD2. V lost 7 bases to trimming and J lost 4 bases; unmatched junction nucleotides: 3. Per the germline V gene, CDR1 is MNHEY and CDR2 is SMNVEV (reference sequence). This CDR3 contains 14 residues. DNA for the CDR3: TGTGCCAGCACTAGCGGGAGGGAGGCAGATACGCAGTATTTT. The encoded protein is CASTSGREADTQYF.

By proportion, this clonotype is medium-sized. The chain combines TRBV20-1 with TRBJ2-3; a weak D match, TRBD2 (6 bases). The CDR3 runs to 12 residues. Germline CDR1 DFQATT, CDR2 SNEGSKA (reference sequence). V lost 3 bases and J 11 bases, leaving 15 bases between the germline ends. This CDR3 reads CSARPREVGQYF. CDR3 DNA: TGCAGTGCTAGGCCTAGGGAGGTGGGGCAGTATTTT.

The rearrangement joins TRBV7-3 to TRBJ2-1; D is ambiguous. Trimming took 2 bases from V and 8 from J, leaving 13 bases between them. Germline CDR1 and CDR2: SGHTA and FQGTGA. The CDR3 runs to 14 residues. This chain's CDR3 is CASSLLPSPHEQFF. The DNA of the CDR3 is TGTGCCAGCAGCTTACTCCCCTCCCCCCATGAGCAGTTCTTC.

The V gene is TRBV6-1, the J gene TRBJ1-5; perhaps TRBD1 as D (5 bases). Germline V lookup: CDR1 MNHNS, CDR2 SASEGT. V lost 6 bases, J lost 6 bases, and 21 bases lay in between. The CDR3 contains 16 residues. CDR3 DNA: TGTGCCAGCAGCCATACTTTGGGGGTGACATCTCAGCCCCAGCATTTT. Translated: CASSHTLGVTSQPQHF.

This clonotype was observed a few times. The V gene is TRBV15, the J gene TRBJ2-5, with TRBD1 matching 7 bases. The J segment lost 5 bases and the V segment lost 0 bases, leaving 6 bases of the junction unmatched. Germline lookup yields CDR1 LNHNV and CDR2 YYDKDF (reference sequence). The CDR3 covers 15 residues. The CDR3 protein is CATSRDPTGRETQYF. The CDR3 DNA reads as TGTGCCACCAGCAGAGATCCGACAGGGCGGGAGACCCAGTACTTC.

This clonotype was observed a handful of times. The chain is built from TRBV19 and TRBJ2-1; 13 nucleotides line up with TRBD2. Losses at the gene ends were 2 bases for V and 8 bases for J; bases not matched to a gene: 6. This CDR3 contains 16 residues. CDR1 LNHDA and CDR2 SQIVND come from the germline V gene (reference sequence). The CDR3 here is CASSIPGLAGAHEQFF. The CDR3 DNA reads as TGTGCCAGTAGTATACCAGGACTAGCGGGAGCCCATGAGCAGTTCTTC.

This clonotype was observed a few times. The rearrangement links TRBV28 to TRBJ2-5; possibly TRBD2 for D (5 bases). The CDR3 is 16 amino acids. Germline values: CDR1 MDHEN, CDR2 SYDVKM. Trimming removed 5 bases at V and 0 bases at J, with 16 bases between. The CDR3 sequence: CASSRPSYGDQETQYF. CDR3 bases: TGTGCCAGCAGTAGACCGTCCTACGGGGACCAAGAGACCCAGTACTTC.

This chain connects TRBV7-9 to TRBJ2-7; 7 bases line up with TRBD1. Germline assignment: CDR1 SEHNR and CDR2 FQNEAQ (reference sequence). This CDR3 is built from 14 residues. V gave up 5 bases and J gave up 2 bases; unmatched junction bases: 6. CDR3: CASSPGTVPYEQYF. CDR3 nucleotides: TGTGCCAGCAGCCCCGGGACAGTCCCCTACGAGCAGTACTTC.

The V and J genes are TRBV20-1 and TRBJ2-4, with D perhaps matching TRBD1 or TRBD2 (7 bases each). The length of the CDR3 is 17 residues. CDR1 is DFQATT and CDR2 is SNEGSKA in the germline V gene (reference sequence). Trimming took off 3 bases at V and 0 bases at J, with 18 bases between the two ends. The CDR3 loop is CSASRAGGDLAKNIQYF. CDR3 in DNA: TGCAGTGCTAGTAGGGCAGGGGGGGATCTAGCCAAAAACATTCAGTACTTC.

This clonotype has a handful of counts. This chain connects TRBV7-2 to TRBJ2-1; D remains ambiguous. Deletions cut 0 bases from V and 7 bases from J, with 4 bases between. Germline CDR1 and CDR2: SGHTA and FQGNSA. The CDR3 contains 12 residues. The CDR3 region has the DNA TGTGCCAGCAGCTTAGCCCGGAATGAGCAGTTCTTC. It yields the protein CASSLARNEQFF.

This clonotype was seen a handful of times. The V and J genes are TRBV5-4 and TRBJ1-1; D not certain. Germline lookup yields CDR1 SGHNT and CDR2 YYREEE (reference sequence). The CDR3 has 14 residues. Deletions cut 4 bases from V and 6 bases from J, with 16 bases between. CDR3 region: CASSPRSGLAEAFF. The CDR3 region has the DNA TGTGCCAGCAGCCCGAGGTCCGGGTTGGCTGAAGCTTTCTTT.

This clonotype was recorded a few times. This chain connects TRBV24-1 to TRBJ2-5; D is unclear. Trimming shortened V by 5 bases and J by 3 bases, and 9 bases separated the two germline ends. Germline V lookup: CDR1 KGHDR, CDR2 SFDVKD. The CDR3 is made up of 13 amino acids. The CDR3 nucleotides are TGTGCCACCAGTGCGGCAGACAAAGAGACCCAGTACTTC. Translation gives CATSAADKETQYF.

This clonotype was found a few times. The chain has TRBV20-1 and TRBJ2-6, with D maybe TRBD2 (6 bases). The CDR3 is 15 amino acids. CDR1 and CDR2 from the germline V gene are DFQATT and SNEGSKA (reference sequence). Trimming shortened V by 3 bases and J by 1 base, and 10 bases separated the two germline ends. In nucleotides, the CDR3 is TGCAGTGCTAGGGGGGGTGGATCTGGGGCCAACGTCCTGACTTTC. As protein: CSARGGGSGANVLTF.

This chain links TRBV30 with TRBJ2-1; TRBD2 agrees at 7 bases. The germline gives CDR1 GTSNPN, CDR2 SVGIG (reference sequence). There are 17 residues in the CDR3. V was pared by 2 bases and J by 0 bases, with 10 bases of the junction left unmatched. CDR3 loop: CAWSPPPTSRSYNEQFF. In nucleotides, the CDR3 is TGTGCCTGGAGTCCACCCCCGACTAGCCGCTCCTACAATGAGCAGTTCTTC.

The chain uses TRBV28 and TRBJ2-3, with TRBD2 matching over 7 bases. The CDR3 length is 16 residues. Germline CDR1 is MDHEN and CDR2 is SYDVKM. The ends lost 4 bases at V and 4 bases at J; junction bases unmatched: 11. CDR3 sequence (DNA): TGTGCCAGCAGTTACCCGCTAGCGGCTATGGCAGATACGCAGTATTTT. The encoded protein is CASSYPLAAMADTQYF.

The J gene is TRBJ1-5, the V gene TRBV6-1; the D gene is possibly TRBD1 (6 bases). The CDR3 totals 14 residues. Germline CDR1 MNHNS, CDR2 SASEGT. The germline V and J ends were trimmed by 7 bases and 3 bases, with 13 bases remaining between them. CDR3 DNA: TGTGCCAGCAACCTCGGGGGGCCCAATCAGCCCCAGCATTTT. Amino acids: CASNLGGPNQPQHF.

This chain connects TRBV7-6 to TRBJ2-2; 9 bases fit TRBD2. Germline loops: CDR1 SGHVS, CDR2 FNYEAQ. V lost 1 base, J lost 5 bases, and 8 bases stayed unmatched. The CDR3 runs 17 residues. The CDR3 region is CASSLVGTSLGTGELFF. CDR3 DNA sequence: TGTGCCAGCAGCTTAGTAGGGACTAGCCTTGGGACCGGGGAGCTGTTTTTT.

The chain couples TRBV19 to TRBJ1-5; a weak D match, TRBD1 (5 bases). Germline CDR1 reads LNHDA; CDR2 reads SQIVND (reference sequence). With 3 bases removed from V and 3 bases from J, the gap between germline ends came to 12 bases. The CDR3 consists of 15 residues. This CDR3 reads CASSIYSGHNQPQHF. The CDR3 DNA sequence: TGTGCCAGTAGTATTTATTCAGGGCACAATCAGCCCCAGCATTTT.

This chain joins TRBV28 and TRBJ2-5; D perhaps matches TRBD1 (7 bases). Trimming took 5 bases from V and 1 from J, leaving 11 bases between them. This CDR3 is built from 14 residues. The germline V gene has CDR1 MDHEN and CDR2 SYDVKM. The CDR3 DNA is TGTGCCAGCAGTGGGGGGACAGCCCAAGAGACCCAGTACTTC. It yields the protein CASSGGTAQETQYF.

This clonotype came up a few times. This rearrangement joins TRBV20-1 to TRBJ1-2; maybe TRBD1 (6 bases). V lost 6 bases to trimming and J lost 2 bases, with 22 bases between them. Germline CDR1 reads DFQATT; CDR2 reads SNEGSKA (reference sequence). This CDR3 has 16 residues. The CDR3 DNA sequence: TGCAGTGCCAGTACCGGGACATTTCAGGCAAACTATGGCTACACCTTC. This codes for CSASTGTFQANYGYTF.

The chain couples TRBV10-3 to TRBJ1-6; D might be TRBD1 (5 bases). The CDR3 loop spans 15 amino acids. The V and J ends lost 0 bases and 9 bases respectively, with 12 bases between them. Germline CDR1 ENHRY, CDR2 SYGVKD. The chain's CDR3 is CAISESGPGGSPLHF. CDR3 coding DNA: TGTGCCATCAGTGAGTCAGGACCCGGGGGTTCACCCCTCCACTTT.

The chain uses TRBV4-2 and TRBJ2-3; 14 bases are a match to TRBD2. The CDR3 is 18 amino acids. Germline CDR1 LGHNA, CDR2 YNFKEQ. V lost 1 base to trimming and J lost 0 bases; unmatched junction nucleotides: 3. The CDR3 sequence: CASSQGLAGGPSTDTQYF. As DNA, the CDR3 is TGTGCCAGCAGCCAAGGACTAGCGGGAGGGCCTAGCACAGATACGCAGTATTTT.

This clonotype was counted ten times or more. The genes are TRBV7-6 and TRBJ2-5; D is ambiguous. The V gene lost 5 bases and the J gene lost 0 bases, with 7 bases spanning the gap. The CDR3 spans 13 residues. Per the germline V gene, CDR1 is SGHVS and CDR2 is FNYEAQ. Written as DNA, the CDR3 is TGTGCCAGCAGCGCCTCCTACCAAGAGACCCAGTACTTC. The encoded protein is CASSASYQETQYF.

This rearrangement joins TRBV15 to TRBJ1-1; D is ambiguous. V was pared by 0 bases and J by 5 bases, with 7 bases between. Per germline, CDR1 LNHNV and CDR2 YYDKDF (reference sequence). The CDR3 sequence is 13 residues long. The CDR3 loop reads CATSRDSGTEAFF. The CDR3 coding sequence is TGTGCCACCAGCAGAGATTCGGGGACTGAAGCTTTCTTT. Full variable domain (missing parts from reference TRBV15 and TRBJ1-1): DAMVIQNPRYQVTQFGKPVTLSCSQTLNHNVMYWYQQKSSQAPKLLFHYYDKDFNNEADTPDNFQSRRPNTSFCFLDIRSPGLGDTAMYLCATSRDSGTEAFFGQGTRLTVV.

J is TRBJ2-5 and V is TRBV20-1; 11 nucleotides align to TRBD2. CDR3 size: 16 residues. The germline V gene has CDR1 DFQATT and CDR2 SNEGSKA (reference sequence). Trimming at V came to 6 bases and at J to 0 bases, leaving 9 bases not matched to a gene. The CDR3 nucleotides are TGCAGTGCAACCGGGGCTAGCGGGAGGTACCAAGAGACCCAGTACTTC. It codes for CSATGASGRYQETQYF.

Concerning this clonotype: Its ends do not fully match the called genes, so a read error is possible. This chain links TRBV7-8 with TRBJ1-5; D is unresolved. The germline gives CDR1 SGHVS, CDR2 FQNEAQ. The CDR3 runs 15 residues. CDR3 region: CASSLGSSGNQPQHF. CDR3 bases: TGTGCCAGCAGTTTAGGATCCTCCGGGAATCAGCCCCAGCATTTT. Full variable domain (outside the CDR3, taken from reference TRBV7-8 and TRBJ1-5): GAGVSQSPRYKVAKRGQDVALRCDPISGHVSLFWYQQALGQGPEFLTYFQNEAQLDKSGLPSDRFFAERPEGSVSTLKIQRTQQEDSAVYLCASSLGSSGNQPQHFGDGTRLSIL.

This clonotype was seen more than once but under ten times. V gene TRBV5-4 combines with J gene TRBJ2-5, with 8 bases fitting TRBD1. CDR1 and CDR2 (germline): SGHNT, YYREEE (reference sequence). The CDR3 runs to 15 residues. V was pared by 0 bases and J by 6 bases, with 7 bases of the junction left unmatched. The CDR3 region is CASSLESGGMKTQYF. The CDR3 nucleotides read TGTGCCAGCAGCTTGGAGTCAGGGGGCATGAAGACCCAGTACTTC.

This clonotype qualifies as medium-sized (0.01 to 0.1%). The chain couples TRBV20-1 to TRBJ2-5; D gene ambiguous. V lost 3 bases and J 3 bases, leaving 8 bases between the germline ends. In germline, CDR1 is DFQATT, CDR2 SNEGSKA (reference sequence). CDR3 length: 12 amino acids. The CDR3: CSASPREETQYF. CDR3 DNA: TGCAGTGCTAGCCCCCGTGAAGAGACCCAGTACTTC.